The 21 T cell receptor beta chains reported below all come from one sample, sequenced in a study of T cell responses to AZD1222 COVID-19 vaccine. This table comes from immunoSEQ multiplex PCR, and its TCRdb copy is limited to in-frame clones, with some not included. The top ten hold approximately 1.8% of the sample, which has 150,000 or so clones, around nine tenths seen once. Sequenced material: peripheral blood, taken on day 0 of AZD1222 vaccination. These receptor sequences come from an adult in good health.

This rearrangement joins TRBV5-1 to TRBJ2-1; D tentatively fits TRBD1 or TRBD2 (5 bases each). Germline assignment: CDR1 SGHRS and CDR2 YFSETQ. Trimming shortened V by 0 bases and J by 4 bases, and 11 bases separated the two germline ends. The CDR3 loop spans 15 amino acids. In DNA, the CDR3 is TGCGCCAGCAGCTTGGGGGGGAGCGGTTACAATGAGCAGTTCTTC. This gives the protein CASSLGGSGYNEQFF.

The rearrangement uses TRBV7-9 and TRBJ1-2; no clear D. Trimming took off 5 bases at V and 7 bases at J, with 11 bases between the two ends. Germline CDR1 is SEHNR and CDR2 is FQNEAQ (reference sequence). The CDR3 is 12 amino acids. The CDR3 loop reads CASSQPFGGYTF. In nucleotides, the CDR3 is TGTGCCAGCAGCCAGCCTTTCGGTGGCTACACCTTC.

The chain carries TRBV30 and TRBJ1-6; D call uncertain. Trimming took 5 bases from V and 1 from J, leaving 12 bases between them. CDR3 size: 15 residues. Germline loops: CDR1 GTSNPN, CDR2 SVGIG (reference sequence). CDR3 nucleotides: TGTGCCTGGGAACCTCCAGGTTCCTATAATTCACCCCTCCACTTT. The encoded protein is CAWEPPGSYNSPLHF. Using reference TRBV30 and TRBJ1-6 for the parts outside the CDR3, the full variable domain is SQTIHQWPATLVQPVGSPLSLECTVEGTSNPNLYWYRQAAGRGLQLLFYSVGIGQISSEVPQNLSASRPQDRQFILSSKKLLLSDSGFYLCAWEPPGSYNSPLHFGNGTRLTVT.

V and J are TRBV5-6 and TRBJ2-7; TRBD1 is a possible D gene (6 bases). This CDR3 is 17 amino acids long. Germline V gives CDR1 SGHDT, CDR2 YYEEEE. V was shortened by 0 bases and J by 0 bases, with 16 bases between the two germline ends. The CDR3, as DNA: TGTGCCAGCAGCTTGGAAGTAGCAGGGGCCTTCTCCTACGAGCAGTACTTC. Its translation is CASSLEVAGAFSYEQYF.

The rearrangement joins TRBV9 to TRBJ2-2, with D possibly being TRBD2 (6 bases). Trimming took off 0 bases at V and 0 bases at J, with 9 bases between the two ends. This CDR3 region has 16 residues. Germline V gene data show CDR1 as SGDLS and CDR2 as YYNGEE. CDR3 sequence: CASSVAGTPNTGELFF. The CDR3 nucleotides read TGTGCCAGCAGCGTAGCCGGGACTCCGAACACCGGGGAGCTGTTTTTT.

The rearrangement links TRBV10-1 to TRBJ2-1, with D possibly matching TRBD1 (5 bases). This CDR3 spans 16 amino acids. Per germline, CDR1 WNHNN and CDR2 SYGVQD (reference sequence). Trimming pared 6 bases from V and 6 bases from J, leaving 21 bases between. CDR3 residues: CASSDIGREGINEQFF. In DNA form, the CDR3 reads TGCGCCAGCAGCGACATTGGCAGGGAAGGGATCAATGAGCAGTTCTTC.

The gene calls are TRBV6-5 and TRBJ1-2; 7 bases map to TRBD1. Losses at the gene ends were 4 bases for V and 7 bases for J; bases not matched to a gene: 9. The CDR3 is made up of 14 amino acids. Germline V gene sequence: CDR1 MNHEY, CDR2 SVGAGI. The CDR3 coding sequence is TGTGCCAGCAGTTTACAGGGGCGACGGGGTGGCTACACCTTC. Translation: CASSLQGRRGGYTF.

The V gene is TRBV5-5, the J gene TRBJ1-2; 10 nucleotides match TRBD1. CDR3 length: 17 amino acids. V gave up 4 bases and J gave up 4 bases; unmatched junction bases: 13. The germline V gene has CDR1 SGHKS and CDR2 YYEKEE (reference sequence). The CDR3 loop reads CASSLVPPGQGLYGYTF. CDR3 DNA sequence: TGTGCCAGCAGCCTAGTACCCCCGGGACAGGGGCTCTATGGCTACACCTTC.

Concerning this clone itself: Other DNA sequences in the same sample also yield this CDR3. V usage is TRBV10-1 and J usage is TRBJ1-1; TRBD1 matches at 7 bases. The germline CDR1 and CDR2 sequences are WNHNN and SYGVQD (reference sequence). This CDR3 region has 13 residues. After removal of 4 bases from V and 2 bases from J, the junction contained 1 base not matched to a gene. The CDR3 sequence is CASSGQGNTEAFF. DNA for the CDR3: TGCGCCAGCAGTGGACAGGGCAACACTGAAGCTTTCTTT.

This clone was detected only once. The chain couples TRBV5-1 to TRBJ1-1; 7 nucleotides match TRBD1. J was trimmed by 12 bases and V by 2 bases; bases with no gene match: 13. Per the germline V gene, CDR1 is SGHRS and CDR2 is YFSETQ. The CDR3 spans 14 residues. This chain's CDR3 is CASSFGQPGTEPFF. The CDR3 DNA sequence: TGCGCCAGCAGCTTTGGTCAACCCGGGACAGAGCCTTTCTTT.

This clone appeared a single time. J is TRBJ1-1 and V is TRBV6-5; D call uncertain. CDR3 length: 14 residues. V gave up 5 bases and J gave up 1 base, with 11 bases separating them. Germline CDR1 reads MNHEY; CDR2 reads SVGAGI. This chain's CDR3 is CASSPVGENTEAFF. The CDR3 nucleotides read TGTGCCAGCAGTCCGGTGGGTGAGAACACTGAAGCTTTCTTT.

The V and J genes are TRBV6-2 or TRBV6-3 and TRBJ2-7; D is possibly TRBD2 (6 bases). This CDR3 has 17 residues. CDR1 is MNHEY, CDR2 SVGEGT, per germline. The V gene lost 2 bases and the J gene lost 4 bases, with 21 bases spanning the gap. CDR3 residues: CASSYEVGGAAEYEQYF. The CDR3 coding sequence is TGTGCCAGCAGTTACGAGGTGGGAGGCGCGGCGGAATACGAGCAGTACTTC.

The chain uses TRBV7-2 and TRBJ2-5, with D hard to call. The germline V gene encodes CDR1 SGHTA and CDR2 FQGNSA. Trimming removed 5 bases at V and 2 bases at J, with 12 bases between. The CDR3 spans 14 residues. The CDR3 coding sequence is TGTGCCAGCAGCCAGCTTGGCAAACAAGAGACCCAGTACTTC. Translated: CASSQLGKQETQYF.

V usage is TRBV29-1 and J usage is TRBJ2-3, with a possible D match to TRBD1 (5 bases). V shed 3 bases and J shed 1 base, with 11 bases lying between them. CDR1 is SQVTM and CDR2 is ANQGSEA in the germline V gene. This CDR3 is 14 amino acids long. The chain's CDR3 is CSVEFIRGTDTQYF. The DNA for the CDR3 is TGCAGCGTTGAGTTTATCAGGGGCACAGATACGCAGTATTTT.

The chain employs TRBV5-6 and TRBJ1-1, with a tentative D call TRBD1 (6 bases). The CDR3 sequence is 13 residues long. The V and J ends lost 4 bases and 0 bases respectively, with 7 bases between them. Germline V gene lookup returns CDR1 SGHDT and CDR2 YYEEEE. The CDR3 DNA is TGTGCCAGCAGCAGGGACATGAACACTGAAGCTTTCTTT. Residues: CASSRDMNTEAFF.

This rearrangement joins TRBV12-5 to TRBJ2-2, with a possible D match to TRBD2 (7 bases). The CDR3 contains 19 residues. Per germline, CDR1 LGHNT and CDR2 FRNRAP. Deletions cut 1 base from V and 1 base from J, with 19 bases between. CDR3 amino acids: CASGLGKNLGGQNTGELFF. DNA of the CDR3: TGTGCTAGTGGTTTGGGGAAAAACCTGGGGGGGCAGAACACCGGGGAGCTGTTTTTT.

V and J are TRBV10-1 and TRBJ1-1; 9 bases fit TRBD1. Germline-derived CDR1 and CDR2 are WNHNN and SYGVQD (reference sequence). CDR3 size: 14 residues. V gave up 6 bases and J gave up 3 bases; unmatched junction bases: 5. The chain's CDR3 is CASSTGGADTEAFF. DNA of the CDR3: TGCGCCAGCAGCACAGGGGGCGCGGACACTGAAGCTTTCTTT.

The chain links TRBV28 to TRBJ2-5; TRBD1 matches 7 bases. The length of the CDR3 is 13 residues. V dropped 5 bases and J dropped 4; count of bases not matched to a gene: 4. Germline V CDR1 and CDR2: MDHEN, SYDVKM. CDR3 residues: CASSTGVGETQYF. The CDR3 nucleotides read TGTGCCAGCAGTACAGGGGTCGGAGAGACCCAGTACTTC.

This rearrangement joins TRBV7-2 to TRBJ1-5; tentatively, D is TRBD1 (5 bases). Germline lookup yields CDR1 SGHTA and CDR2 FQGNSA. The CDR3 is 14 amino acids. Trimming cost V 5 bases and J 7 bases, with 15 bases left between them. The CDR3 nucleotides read TGTGCCAGCAGCAGAGCCACCGGGGCACAGCCCCAGCATTTT. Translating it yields CASSRATGAQPQHF.

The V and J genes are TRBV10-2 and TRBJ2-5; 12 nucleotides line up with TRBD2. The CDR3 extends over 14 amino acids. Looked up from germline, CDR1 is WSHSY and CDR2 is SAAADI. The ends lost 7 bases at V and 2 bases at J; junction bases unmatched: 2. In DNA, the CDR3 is TGCGCCAGCAAACTAGCGGGGGGACAAGAGACCCAGTACTTC. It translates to CASKLAGGQETQYF.

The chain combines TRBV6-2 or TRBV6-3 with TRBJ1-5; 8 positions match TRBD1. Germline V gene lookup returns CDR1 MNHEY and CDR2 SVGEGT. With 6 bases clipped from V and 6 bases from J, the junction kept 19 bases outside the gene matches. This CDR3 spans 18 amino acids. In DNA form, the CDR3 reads TGTGCCAGCAGCTTCGCAAGGGGACAGGCCCAAAGGGGTCAGCCCCAGCATTTT. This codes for CASSFARGQAQRGQPQHF.